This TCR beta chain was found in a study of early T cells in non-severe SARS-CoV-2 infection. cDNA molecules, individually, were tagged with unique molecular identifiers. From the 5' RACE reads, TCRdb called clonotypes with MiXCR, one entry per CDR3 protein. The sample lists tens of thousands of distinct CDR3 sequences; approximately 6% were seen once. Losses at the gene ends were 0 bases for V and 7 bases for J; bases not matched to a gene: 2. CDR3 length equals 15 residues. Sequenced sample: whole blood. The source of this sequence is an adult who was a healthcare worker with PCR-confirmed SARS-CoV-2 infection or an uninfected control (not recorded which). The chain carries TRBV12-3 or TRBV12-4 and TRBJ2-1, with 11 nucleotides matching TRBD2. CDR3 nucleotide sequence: TGTGCCAGCAGTTTAGCCCTAGCGGGGGGTAATGAGCAGTTCTTC. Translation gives CASSLALAGGNEQFF.